These 15 T cell receptor beta chains were sequenced from one sample in a study of blood T cell repertoires in COVID-19. Assay used: immunoSEQ multiplex PCR; TCRdb lists only in-frame clones, some missing. The repertoire holds approximately 300,000 clones, roughly 87% seen once, with approximately 2.4% in the top ten. Sequencing was carried out using peripheral blood. The receptors originated from a man younger than 30 with active or convalescent COVID-19.

The chain joins TRBV3-1 (or the pseudogene TRBV3-2) to TRBJ2-5, with no clear D. Per germline, CDR1 LGHDT and CDR2 YNNKEL (reference sequence). V lost 0 bases, J lost 1 base, and 9 bases lay in between. The CDR3 consists of 15 residues. CDR3 in amino acids: CASSQDPFLQETQYF. The DNA for the CDR3 is TGTGCCAGCAGCCAAGATCCCTTCCTCCAAGAGACCCAGTACTTC.

The rearrangement joins TRBV4-1 to TRBJ1-6; TRBD1 matches 8 bases. With V trimmed by 4 bases and J by 10 bases, 9 bases remained unmatched. The CDR3 has 15 amino acids. Germline V gene lookup returns CDR1 MGHRA and CDR2 YSYEKL. In DNA, the CDR3 is TGCGCCAGCAGCCCCGGACAGGGCGGTGGGTCACCCCTCCACTTT. It encodes CASSPGQGGGSPLHF.

The rearrangement uses TRBV19 and TRBJ2-7; tentative D call: TRBD1 (6 bases). This CDR3 is built from 14 residues. The germline V and J ends were trimmed by 4 bases and 0 bases, with 10 bases remaining between them. Germline V CDR1 and CDR2: LNHDA, SQIVND (reference sequence). The CDR3 DNA follows: TGTGCCAGTAGTAAAAAACAGGGCTCCTACGAGCAGTACTTC. Translated, it gives CASSKKQGSYEQYF.

The rearrangement joins TRBV7-2 to TRBJ2-7; TRBD1 matches at 10 bases. The CDR3 is made up of 15 amino acids. V dropped 1 base and J dropped 4; count of bases not matched to a gene: 4. Germline V gene sequence: CDR1 SGHTA, CDR2 FQGNSA. The CDR3: CASSLVRDRGYEQYF. CDR3 nucleotides: TGTGCCAGCAGCTTAGTGCGGGACAGGGGTTACGAGCAGTACTTC.

This chain links TRBV14 with TRBJ2-1; D might be TRBD2 (7 bases). Looked up from germline, CDR1 is SGHDN and CDR2 is FVKESK. The V and J ends lost 4 bases and 0 bases respectively, with 25 bases between them. This CDR3 region has 20 residues. CDR3 nucleotides: TGTGCCAGCAGCCGCCAAGGGGGATGGCGGGGGATCTACTCCTACAATGAGCAGTTCTTC. Translated, it gives CASSRQGGWRGIYSYNEQFF.

V usage is TRBV19 and J usage is TRBJ2-3, with 14 nucleotides matching TRBD2. CDR3 size: 20 residues. Germline values: CDR1 LNHDA, CDR2 SQIVND (reference sequence). Trimming took 5 bases from V and 2 from J; bases not matched to a gene: 15. The CDR3: CASSPIETSGRASFTDTQYF. The CDR3 coding sequence is TGTGCCAGTAGTCCAATTGAGACTAGCGGGAGGGCCTCTTTCACAGATACGCAGTATTTT. Full variable domain (rest looked up from reference TRBV19 and TRBJ2-3): DGGITQSPKYLFRKEGQNVTLSCEQNLNHDAMYWYRQDPGQGLRLIYYSQIVNDFQKGDIAEGYSVSREKKESFPLTVTSAQKNPTAFYLCASSPIETSGRASFTDTQYFGPGTRLTVL.

The chain employs TRBV20-1 and TRBJ1-4; D not resolved. There are 10 residues in the CDR3. Looked up from germline, CDR1 is DFQATT and CDR2 is SNEGSKA (reference sequence). The V gene lost 6 bases and the J gene lost 8 bases, with 7 bases spanning the gap. CDR3 loop: CSAKREKLFF. CDR3 sequence (DNA): TGCAGTGCCAAGAGGGAAAAACTGTTTTTT.

A single count supports this clone. The chain uses TRBV6-5 and TRBJ1-6; tentatively, D is TRBD1 (6 bases). Germline CDR1 MNHEY, CDR2 SVGAGI. This CDR3 comprises 15 residues. The germline V and J ends were trimmed by 0 bases and 9 bases, with 12 bases remaining between them. CDR3 protein: CASSYSQGIGSPLHF. The CDR3, as DNA: TGTGCCAGCAGTTACTCACAGGGTATCGGTTCACCCCTCCACTTT.

The gene calls are TRBV5-6 and TRBJ2-7, with D possibly being TRBD2 (6 bases). The ends were cut back, 4 bases at V and 0 bases at J, with 14 bases in the middle. Germline CDR1 SGHDT, CDR2 YYEEEE. This CDR3 comprises 15 residues. CDR3 in amino acids: CASSPNRGTSYEQYF. Here the CDR3 DNA reads TGTGCCAGCAGCCCGAATCGGGGGACCTCCTACGAGCAGTACTTC. Variable domain in full (rest from reference TRBV5-6 and TRBJ2-7): DAGVTQSPTHLIKTRGQQVTLRCSPKSGHDTVSWYQQALGQGPQFIFQYYEEEERQRGNFPDRFSGHQFPNYSSELNVNALLLGDSALYLCASSPNRGTSYEQYFGPGTRLTVT.

V is TRBV27 and J is TRBJ1-4, with D possibly TRBD1 on 6 matching bases. The CDR3 length is 14 residues. Germline V gene sequence: CDR1 MNHEY, CDR2 SMNVEV (reference sequence). V was trimmed by 2 bases and J by 5 bases, leaving 9 bases between them. DNA for the CDR3: TGTGCCAGCAGTTTACAGGGGTTAAATGAAAAACTGTTTTTT. It yields the protein CASSLQGLNEKLFF.

This rearrangement joins TRBV7-9 to TRBJ2-7; 7 nucleotides match TRBD2. This CDR3 is 15 amino acids long. Trimming at V came to 6 bases and at J to 9 bases, leaving 17 bases not matched to a gene. CDR1 and CDR2 from the germline V gene are SEHNR and FQNEAQ (reference sequence). The CDR3 protein is CASSLIGLEEFGQYF. The CDR3 DNA reads as TGTGCCAGCAGTCTAATTGGACTAGAAGAGTTTGGGCAGTACTTC. Filled out from reference TRBV7-9 and TRBJ2-7, the complete variable domain reads DTGVSQNPRHKITKRGQNVTFRCDPISEHNRLYWYRQTLGQGPEFLTYFQNEAQLEKSRLLSDRFSAERPKGSFSTLEIQRTEQGDSAMYLCASSLIGLEEFGQYFGPGTRLTVT.

This sequence joins TRBV28 and TRBJ1-1, with TRBD1 matching over 7 bases. Germline V gene lookup returns CDR1 MDHEN and CDR2 SYDVKM. J gave up 9 bases and V 6 bases, and 10 bases lay outside the gene matches. The CDR3 length is 13 residues. The CDR3, as DNA: TGTGCCAGCAGGAGTCCGGGACAGCGAAAAGCTTTCTTT. This translates into CASRSPGQRKAFF.

Regarding this clone: A far larger clone lies a single base away; this is likely a read error. The chain links TRBV28 to TRBJ2-2; 8 nucleotides agree with TRBD1. CDR1 MDHEN and CDR2 SYDVKM come from the germline V gene. This CDR3 region has 13 residues. Trimming removed 5 bases from V and 4 bases from J; junction bases left unmatched: 0. The CDR3 is CASSDRGTGELFF. Here the CDR3 DNA reads TGTGCCAGCAGTGACAGGGGCACCGGGGAGCTGTTTTTT.

The sample holds one count of this clone. V and J are TRBV10-3 and TRBJ2-3; 9 bases align to TRBD1. J was trimmed by 2 bases and V by 4 bases; bases with no gene match: 4. Germline CDR1 ENHRY, CDR2 SYGVKD. The CDR3 runs to 15 residues. As DNA, the CDR3 is TGTGCCATCAGTGGGTGGACAGGGGTCACAGATACGCAGTATTTT. This gives the protein CAISGWTGVTDTQYF.

The V gene is TRBV4-1, the J gene TRBJ1-3; 9 bases are a match to TRBD1. The junction had 10 bases not matched to a gene; V was cut back by 4 bases and J by 3 bases. CDR1 is MGHRA and CDR2 is YSYEKL in the germline V gene. This CDR3 region has 17 residues. DNA of the CDR3: TGCGCCAGCAGCCTCCGGGGACAGGGAGAGATTGGAAACACCATATATTTT. It translates to CASSLRGQGEIGNTIYF.